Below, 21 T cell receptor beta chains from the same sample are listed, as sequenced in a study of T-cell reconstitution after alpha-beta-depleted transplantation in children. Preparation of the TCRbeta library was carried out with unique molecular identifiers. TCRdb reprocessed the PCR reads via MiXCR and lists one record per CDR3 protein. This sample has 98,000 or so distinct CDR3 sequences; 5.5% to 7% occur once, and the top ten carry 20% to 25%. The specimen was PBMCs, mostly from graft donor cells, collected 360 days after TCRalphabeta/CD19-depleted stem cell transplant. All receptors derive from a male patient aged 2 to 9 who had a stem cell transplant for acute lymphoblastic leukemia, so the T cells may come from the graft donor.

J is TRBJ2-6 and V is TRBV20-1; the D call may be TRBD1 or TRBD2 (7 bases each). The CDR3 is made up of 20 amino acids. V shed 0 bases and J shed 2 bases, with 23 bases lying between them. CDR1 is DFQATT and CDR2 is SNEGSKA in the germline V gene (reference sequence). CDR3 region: CSARDPRGDRVSTGANVLTF. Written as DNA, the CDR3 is TGCAGTGCTAGAGATCCTCGGGGGGACAGAGTCTCGACTGGGGCCAACGTCCTGACTTTC.

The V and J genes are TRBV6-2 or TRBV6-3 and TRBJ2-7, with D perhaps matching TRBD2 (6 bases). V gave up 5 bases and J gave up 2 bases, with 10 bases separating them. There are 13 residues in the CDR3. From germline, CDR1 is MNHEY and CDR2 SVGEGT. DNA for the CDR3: TGTGCCAGCAGTCATGGACTACCCTACGAGCAGTACTTC. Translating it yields CASSHGLPYEQYF.

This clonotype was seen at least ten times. The CDR3 region is CASKDRATYEQYF. The DNA of the CDR3 is TGCGCCAGCAAGGACAGGGCCACCTACGAGCAGTACTTC. The chain has TRBV10-2 and TRBJ2-7; TRBD1 matches 8 bases. This CDR3 has 13 amino acids. The V and J ends lost 7 bases and 2 bases, in that order; junction bases with no gene match: 4. Per germline, CDR1 WSHSY and CDR2 SAAADI.

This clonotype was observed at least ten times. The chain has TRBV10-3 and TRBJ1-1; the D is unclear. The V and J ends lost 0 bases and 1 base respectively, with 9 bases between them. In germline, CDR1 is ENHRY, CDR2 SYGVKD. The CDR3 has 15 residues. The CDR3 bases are TGTGCCATCAGTGAGTCACAGATATCGAACACTGAAGCTTTCTTT. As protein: CAISESQISNTEAFF.

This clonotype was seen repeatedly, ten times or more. The CDR3: CASSSGTFYSNQPQHF. The CDR3 coding sequence is TGTGCCAGCAGCTCAGGGACATTCTATAGCAATCAGCCCCAGCATTTT. The gene calls are TRBV27 and TRBJ1-5; D may be TRBD1 (6 bases). The CDR3 covers 16 residues. The V and J ends lost 6 bases and 0 bases respectively, with 15 bases between them. Germline V lookup: CDR1 MNHEY, CDR2 SMNVEV (reference sequence).

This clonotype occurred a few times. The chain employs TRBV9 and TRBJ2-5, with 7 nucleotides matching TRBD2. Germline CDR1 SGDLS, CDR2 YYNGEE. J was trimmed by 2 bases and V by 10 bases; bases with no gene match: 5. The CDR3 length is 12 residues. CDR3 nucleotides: TGTGCCTCCTCCGGGGGGCAAGAGACCCAGTACTTC. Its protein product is CASSGGQETQYF.

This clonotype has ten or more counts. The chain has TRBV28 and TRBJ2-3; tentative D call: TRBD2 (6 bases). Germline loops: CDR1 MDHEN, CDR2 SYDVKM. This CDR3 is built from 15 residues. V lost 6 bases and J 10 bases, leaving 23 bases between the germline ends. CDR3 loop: CASSLVEGPRRAQYF. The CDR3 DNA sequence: TGTGCCAGCAGCCTCGTGGAGGGGCCGCGGAGGGCGCAGTATTTT.

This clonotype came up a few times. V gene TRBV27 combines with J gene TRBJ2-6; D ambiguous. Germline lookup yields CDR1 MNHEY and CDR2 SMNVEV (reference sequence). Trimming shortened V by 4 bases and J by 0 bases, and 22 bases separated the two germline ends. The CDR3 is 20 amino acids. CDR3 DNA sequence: TGTGCCAGCAGTTCGGCCCCTAAGTGGGGTCTTTACTCTGGGGCCAACGTCCTGACTTTC. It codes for CASSSAPKWGLYSGANVLTF.

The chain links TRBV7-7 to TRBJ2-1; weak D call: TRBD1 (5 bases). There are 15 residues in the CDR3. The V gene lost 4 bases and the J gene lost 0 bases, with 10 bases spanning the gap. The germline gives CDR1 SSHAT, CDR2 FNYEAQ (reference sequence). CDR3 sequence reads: CASSSDSSSYNEQFF. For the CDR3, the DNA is TGTGCCAGCAGCTCCGACAGCAGCTCCTACAATGAGCAGTTCTTC.

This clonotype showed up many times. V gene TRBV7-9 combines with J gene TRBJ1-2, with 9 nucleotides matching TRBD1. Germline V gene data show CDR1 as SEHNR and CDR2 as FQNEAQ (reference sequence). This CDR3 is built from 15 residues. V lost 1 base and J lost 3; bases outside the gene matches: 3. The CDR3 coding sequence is TGTGCCAGCAGCTTAGGACAGGGGGGTCACTATGGCTACACCTTC. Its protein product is CASSLGQGGHYGYTF.

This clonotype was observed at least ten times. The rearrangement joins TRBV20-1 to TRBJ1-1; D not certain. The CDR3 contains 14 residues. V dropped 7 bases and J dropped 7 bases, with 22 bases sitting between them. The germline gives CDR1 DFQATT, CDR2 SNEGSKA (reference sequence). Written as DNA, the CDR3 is TGCAGTGGCGAATTTCCCCAACCATTGTTTGAAGCTTTCTTT. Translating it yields CSGEFPQPLFEAFF.

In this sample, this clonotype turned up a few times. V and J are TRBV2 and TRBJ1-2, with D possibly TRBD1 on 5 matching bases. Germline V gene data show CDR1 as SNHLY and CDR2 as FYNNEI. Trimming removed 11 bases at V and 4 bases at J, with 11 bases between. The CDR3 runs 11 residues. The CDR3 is CAPGGAYGYTF. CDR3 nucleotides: TGTGCCCCCGGGGGAGCCTATGGCTACACCTTC.

The CDR3 loop is CASSLDPPGDAEAFF. CDR3 DNA sequence: TGTGCCAGCAGTTTGGATCCCCCGGGGGACGCTGAAGCTTTCTTT. This chain connects TRBV28 to TRBJ1-1; TRBD1 might be the D (5 bases). The CDR3 is 15 residues long. The germline gives CDR1 MDHEN, CDR2 SYDVKM. The V end lost 3 bases, the J end lost 6 bases, and 17 bases lay between the germline ends.

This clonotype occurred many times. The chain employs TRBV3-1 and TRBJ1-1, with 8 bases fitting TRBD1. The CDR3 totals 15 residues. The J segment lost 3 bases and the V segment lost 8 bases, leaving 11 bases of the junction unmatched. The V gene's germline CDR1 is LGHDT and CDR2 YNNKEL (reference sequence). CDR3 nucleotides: TGTGCCAGCTCGACAGGGACAGGTAGGGACACTGAAGCTTTCTTT. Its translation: CASSTGTGRDTEAFF.

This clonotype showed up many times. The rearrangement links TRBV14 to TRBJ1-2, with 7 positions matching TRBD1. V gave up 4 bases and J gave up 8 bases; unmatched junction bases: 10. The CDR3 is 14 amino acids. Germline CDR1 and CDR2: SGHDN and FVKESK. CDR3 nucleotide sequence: TGTGCCAGCAGCCTCACAGACAGGGTGGGAGGCTACACCTTC. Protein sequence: CASSLTDRVGGYTF.

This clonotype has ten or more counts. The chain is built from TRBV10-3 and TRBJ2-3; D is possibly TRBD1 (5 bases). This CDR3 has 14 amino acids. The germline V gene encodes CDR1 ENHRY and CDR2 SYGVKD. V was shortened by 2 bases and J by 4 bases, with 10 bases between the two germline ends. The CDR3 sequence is CAISERGPPDTQYF. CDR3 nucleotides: TGTGCCATCAGTGAGAGGGGCCCTCCAGATACGCAGTATTTT.

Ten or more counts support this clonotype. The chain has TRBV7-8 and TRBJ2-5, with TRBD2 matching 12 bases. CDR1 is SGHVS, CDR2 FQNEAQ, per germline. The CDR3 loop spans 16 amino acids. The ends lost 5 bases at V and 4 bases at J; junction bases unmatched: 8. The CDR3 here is CASSPRLAGDGETQYF. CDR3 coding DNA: TGTGCCAGCAGCCCGAGACTAGCGGGAGACGGAGAGACCCAGTACTTC.

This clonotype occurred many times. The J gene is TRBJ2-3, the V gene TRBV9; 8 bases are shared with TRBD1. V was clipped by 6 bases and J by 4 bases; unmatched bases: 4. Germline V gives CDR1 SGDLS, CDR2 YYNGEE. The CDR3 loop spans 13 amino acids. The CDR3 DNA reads TGTGCCAGCAACAGACAGGGGCCAGATACGCAGTATTTT. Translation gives CASNRQGPDTQYF.

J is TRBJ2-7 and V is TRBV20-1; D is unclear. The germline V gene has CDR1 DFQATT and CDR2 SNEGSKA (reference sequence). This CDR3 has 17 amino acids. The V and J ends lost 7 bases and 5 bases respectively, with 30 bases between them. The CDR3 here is CSVRAPASGRPLDEQYF. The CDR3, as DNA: TGCAGTGTTAGGGCCCCCGCTTCGGGCCGACCTCTTGACGAGCAGTACTTC.

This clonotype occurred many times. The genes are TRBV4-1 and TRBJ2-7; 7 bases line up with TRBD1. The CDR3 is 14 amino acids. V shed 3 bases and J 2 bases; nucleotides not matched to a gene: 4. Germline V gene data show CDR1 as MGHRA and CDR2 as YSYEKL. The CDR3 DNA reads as TGCGCCAGCAGCCACGTTGGACAGGCCTACGAGCAGTACTTC. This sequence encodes CASSHVGQAYEQYF.

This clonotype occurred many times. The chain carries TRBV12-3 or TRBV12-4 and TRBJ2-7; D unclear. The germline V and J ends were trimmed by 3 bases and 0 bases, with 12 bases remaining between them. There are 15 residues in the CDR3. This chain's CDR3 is CASSFAPAHSYEQYF. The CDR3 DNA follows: TGTGCCAGCAGTTTTGCCCCGGCGCACTCCTACGAGCAGTACTTC.